Below, 8 T cell receptor beta chains from the same sample are listed, as sequenced in a study of cytomegalovirus exposure and HLA in healthy donors. PCR employed 60 Vbeta and 13 Jbeta primers. The protocol was immunoSEQ multiplex PCR, while the TCRdb copy is restricted to in-frame clones and leaves out a portion. The data show some 200,000 clones, roughly three quarters seen once. Sequencing was done on a sample of PBMCs. The receptors come from a male donor in good health and CMV-seropositive.

The chain couples TRBV5-1 to TRBJ1-6; TRBD1 might be the D (5 bases). The V gene's germline CDR1 is SGHRS and CDR2 YFSETQ. This CDR3 is 15 amino acids long. The V gene lost 4 bases and the J gene lost 8 bases, with 16 bases spanning the gap. Here the CDR3 reads CASSLAGSGYSPLHF. The DNA of the CDR3 is TGCGCCAGCAGCCTGGCCGGATCAGGGTATTCACCCCTCCACTTT.

V is TRBV29-1 and J is TRBJ2-7; TRBD1 might be the D (6 bases). Trimming removed 7 bases at V and 3 bases at J, with 10 bases between. The CDR3 contains 11 residues. Germline V gene data show CDR1 as SQVTM and CDR2 as ANQGSEA. CDR3 protein: CSAGQLYEQYF. As DNA, the CDR3 is TGCAGCGCCGGACAGCTCTACGAGCAGTACTTC.

The gene calls are TRBV29-1 and TRBJ2-7; possible D gene TRBD2, 5 bases. This CDR3 is 13 amino acids long. Trimming stripped 7 bases from V and 0 bases from J, with 13 bases between. The germline CDR1 and CDR2 sequences are SQVTM and ANQGSEA. CDR3 bases: TGCAGCGCGCGGGCCGGAAGCTCCTACGAGCAGTACTTC. Translation: CSARAGSSYEQYF.

The chain links TRBV5-6 to TRBJ2-7; D call uncertain. The CDR3 loop spans 12 amino acids. The germline gives CDR1 SGHDT, CDR2 YYEEEE. With 4 bases removed from V and 2 bases from J, the gap between germline ends came to 7 bases. CDR3 loop: CASSPLTYEQYF. The CDR3 region has the DNA TGTGCCAGCAGCCCTTTAACCTACGAGCAGTACTTC.

The chain couples TRBV18 to TRBJ1-5; tentative D call: TRBD1 (6 bases). The germline V gene has CDR1 KGHSH and CDR2 LQKENI. This CDR3 region has 14 residues. Between the trimmed V and J ends, which lost 6 bases and 5 bases, there was a span of 14 bases. The CDR3 nucleotides read TGTGCCAGCTCGCAGCGGGACACCCATCAGCCCCAGCATTTT. Its protein product is CASSQRDTHQPQHF.

The J gene is TRBJ2-7, the V gene TRBV19, with 8 nucleotides matching TRBD1. The CDR3 runs 16 residues. Trimming at V came to 8 bases and at J to 5 bases, leaving 17 bases not matched to a gene. The germline CDR1 and CDR2 sequences are LNHDA and SQIVND (reference sequence). The CDR3 sequence: CASRPTTLDRAHEQYF. For the CDR3, the DNA is TGTGCCAGTCGACCTACTACTTTGGACAGGGCCCACGAGCAGTACTTC. Variable domain in full (rest from reference TRBV19 and TRBJ2-7): DGGITQSPKYLFRKEGQNVTLSCEQNLNHDAMYWYRQDPGQGLRLIYYSQIVNDFQKGDIAEGYSVSREKKESFPLTVTSAQKNPTAFYLCASRPTTLDRAHEQYFGPGTRLTVT.

This clone was recorded a few times. Written as DNA, the CDR3 is TGTGCCAGCAGCTTAACGTCAGCGGGAGGGCCGTGGGAGCTGTTTTTT. Translated: CASSLTSAGGPWELFF. This sequence joins TRBV7-3 and TRBJ2-2, with 10 bases identical to TRBD2. V gave up 0 bases and J gave up 9 bases; unmatched junction bases: 7. Germline V gives CDR1 SGHTA, CDR2 FQGTGA. There are 16 residues in the CDR3.

V usage is TRBV27 and J usage is TRBJ1-4; D remains unclear. The V gene lost 2 bases and the J gene lost 6 bases, with 19 bases spanning the gap. The CDR3 consists of 17 residues. Germline CDR1 reads MNHEY; CDR2 reads SMNVEV (reference sequence). The CDR3 DNA reads as TGTGCCAGCAGTTTACGCCGACCTGGATCGGAGGATGAAAAACTGTTTTTT. It is translated as CASSLRRPGSEDEKLFF. Together with reference TRBV27 and TRBJ1-4, the CDR3 gives the full variable domain: EAQVTQNPRYLITVTGKKLTVTCSQNMNHEYMSWYRQDPGLGLRQIYYSMNVEVTDKGDVPEGYKVSRKEKRNFPLILESPSPNQTSLYFCASSLRRPGSEDEKLFFGSGTQLSVL.